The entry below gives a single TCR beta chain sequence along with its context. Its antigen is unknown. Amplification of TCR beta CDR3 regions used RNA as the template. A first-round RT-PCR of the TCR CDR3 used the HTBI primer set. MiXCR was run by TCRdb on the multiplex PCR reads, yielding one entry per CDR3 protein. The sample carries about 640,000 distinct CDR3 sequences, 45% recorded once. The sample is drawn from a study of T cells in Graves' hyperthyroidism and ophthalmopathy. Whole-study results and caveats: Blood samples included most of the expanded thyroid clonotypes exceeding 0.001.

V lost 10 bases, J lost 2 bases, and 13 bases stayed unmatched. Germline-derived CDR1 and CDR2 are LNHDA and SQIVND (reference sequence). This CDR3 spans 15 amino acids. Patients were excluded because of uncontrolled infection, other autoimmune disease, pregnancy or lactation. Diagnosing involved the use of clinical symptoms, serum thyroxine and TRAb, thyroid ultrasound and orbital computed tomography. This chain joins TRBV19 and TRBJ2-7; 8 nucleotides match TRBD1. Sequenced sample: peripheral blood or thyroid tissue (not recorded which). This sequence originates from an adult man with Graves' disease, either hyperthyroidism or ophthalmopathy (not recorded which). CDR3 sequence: CATAGTGNSAYEQYF. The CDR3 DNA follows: TGTGCCACCGCAGGGACAGGTAATTCTGCCTACGAGCAGTACTTC.